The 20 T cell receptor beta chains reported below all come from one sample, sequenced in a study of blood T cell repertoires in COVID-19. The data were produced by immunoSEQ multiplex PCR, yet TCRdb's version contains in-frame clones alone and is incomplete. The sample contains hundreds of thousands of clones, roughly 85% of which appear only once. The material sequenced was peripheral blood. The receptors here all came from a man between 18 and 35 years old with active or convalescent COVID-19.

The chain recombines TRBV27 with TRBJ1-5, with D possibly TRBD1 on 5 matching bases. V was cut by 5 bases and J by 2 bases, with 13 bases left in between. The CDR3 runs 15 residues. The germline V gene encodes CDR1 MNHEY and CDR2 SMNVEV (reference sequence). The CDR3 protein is CASSSLGQGNQPQHF. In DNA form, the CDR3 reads TGTGCCAGCAGTAGTTTGGGGCAAGGCAATCAGCCCCAGCATTTT.

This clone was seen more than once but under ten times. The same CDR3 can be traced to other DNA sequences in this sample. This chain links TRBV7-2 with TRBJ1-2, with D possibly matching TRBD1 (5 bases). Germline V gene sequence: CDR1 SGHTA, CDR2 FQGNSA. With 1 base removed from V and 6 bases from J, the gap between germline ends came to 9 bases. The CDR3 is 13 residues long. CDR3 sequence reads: CASSLVREDGYTF. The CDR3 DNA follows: TGTGCCAGCAGCTTAGTCAGGGAAGATGGCTACACCTTC.

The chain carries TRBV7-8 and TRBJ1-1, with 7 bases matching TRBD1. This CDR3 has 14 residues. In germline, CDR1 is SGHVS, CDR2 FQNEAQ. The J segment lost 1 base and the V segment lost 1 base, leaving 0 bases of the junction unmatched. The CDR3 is CASSLGQGNTEAFF. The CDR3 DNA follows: TGTGCCAGCAGCTTAGGACAGGGGAACACTGAAGCTTTCTTT.

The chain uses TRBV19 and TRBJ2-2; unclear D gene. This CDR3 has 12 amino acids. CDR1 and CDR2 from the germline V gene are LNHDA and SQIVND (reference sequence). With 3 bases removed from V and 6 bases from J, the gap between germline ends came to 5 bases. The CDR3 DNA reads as TGTGCCAGTAGTATCTCTGCCGGGGAGCTGTTTTTT. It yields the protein CASSISAGELFF.

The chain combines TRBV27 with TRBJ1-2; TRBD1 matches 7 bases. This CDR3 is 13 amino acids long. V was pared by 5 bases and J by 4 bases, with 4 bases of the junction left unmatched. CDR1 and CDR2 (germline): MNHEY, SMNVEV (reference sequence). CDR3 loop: CASSLRDSYGYTF. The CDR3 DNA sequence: TGTGCCAGCAGTCTCCGGGACAGCTATGGCTACACCTTC.

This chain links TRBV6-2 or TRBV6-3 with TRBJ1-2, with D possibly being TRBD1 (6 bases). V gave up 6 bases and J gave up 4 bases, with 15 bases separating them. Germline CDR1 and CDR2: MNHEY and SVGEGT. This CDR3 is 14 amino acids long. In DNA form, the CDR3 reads TGTGCCAGCAGCCAACAGGGACGGGGCTATGGCTACACCTTC. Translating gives CASSQQGRGYGYTF.

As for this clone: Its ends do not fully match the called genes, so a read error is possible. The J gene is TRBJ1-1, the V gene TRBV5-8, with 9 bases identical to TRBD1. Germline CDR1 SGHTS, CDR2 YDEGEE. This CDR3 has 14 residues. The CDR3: CASRLGQGFTEAFF. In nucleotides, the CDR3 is TGTGCCAGCAGGTTGGGACAGGGCTTCACTGAAGCTTTCTTT.

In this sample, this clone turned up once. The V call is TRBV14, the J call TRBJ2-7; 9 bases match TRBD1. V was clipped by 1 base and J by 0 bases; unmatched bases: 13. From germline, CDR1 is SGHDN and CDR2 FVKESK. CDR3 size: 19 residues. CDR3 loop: CASSQGVRMGQGSSYEQYF. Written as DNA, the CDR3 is TGTGCCAGCAGCCAAGGGGTCAGAATGGGACAGGGCAGCTCCTACGAGCAGTACTTC.

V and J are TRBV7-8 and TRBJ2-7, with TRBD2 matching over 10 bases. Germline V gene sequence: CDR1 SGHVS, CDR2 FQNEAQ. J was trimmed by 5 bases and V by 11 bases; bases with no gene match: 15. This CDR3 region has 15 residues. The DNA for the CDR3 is TGTGCCTCCACACCCACAGCGGGAGGGGGCCACGAGCAGTACTTC. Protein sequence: CASTPTAGGGHEQYF.

The CDR3 is CASSFGGGRVNEQFF. The CDR3 DNA reads TGTGCCAGCAGCTTTGGCGGGGGGCGGGTGAATGAGCAGTTCTTC. The chain is built from TRBV5-6 and TRBJ2-1; 8 bases align to TRBD2. In germline, CDR1 is SGHDT, CDR2 YYEEEE. V dropped 2 bases and J dropped 7; count of bases not matched to a gene: 8. The CDR3 contains 15 residues.

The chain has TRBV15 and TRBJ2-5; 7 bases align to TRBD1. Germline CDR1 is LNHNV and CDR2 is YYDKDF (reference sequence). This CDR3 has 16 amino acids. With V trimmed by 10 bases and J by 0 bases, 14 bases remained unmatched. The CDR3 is CAKQWGQSRNQETQYF. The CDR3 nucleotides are TGTGCCAAGCAATGGGGACAGAGTAGAAACCAAGAGACCCAGTACTTC.

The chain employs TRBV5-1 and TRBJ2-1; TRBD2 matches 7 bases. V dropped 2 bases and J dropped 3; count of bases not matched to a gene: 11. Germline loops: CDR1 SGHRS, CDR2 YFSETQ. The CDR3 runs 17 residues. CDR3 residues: CASSFPFETSDYNEQFF. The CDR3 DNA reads TGCGCCAGCAGCTTCCCCTTCGAAACTAGCGACTACAATGAGCAGTTCTTC.

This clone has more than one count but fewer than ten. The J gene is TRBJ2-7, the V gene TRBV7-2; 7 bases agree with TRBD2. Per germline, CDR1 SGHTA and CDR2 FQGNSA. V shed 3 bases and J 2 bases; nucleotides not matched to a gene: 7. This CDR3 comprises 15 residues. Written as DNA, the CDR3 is TGTGCCAGCAGCTTGGGAGGGGCGGGGCCCTACGAGCAGTACTTC. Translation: CASSLGGAGPYEQYF.

CDR3 in DNA: TGTGCCAGCAGCGGAGGGGACGAGACCCAGTACTTC. Its translation is CASSGGDETQYF. This chain connects TRBV11-2 to TRBJ2-5; D is possibly TRBD2 (6 bases). CDR1 and CDR2 (germline): SGHAT, FQNNGV. The CDR3 is made up of 12 amino acids. Trimming removed 5 bases from V and 5 bases from J, with 9 bases in between. The entire variable domain, with the rest obtained from reference TRBV11-2 and TRBJ2-5, is as follows: EAGVAQSPRYKIIEKRQSVAFWCNPISGHATLYWYQQILGQGPKLLIQFQNNGVVDDSQLPKDRFSAERLKGVDSTLKIQPAKLEDSAVYLCASSGGDETQYFGPGTRLLVL.

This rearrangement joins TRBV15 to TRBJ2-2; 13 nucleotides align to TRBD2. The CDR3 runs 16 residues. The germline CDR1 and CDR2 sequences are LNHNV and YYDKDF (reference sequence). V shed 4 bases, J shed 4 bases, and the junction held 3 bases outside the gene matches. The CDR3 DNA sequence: TGTGCCACCAGCACCGGACTAGCGGGAGTCACCGGGGAGCTGTTTTTT. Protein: CATSTGLAGVTGELFF.

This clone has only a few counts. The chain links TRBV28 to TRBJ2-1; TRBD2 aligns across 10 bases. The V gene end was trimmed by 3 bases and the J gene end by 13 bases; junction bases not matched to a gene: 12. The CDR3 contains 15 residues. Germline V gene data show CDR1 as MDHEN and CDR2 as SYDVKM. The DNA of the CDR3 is TGTGCCAGCAGTTTTGCTAGCGGGAGCACTTCCACCCAGTTCTTC. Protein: CASSFASGSTSTQFF.

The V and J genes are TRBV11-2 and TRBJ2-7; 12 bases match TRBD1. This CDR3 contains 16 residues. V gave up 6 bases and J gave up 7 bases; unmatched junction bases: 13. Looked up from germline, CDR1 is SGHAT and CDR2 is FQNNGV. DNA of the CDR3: TGTGCCAGCAGGCTTGGCTCGGGACAGGGGGCGGGGGAGCAGTACTTC. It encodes CASRLGSGQGAGEQYF. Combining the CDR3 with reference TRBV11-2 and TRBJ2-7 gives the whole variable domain EAGVAQSPRYKIIEKRQSVAFWCNPISGHATLYWYQQILGQGPKLLIQFQNNGVVDDSQLPKDRFSAERLKGVDSTLKIQPAKLEDSAVYLCASRLGSGQGAGEQYFGPGTRLTVT.

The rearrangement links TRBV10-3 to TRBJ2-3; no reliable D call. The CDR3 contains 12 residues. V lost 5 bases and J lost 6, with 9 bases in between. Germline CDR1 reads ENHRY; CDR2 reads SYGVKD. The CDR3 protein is CAISTGTDTQYF. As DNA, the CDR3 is TGTGCCATCAGTACGGGTACGGATACGCAGTATTTT.

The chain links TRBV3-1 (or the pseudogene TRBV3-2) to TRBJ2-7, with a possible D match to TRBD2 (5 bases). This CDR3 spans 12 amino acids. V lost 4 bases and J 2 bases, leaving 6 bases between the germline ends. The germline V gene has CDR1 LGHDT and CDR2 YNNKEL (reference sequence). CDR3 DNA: TGTGCCAGCAGCCCGGGGACCTACGAGCAGTACTTC. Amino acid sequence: CASSPGTYEQYF.

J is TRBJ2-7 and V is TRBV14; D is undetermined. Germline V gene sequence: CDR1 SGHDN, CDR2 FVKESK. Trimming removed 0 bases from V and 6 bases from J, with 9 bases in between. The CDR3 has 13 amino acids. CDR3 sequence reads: CASSQESEFEQYF. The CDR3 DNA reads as TGTGCCAGCAGCCAAGAGAGCGAATTCGAGCAGTACTTC.